Following are 19 T cell receptor beta chains from one sample sequenced in a study of shared clonotypes between healthy human individuals. Sequencing was performed with immunoSEQ multiplex PCR; in TCRdb, only in-frame clones are kept and a portion is missing. The data contain 650,000 to 800,000 clones, about 91% of them singletons. Naive CD8 cells, CD45RO-negative and positively selected for CCR7, excluded terminally differentiated effector memory CD45RA+ cells. The sample was naive CD8+ T cells sorted from blood. All receptors derive from a man aged 25-45 years in good health.

The rearrangement uses TRBV7-3 and TRBJ2-7; 14 nucleotides line up with TRBD2. The germline V gene encodes CDR1 SGHTA and CDR2 FQGTGA. This CDR3 is 17 amino acids long. Trimming cost V 5 bases and J 0 bases; bases outside gene matches: 6. CDR3: CASSPGLAGGLSYEQYF. In nucleotides, the CDR3 is TGTGCCAGCAGCCCCGGACTAGCGGGAGGCCTCTCCTACGAGCAGTACTTC.

This chain joins TRBV29-1 and TRBJ2-7, with TRBD1 matching 7 bases. V trimming: 3 bases; J trimming: 0 bases; junction bases outside the gene matches: 8. The germline V gene has CDR1 SQVTM and CDR2 ANQGSEA. The CDR3 consists of 15 residues. CDR3 sequence: CSVEGRQGDSYEQYF. The CDR3 nucleotides are TGCAGCGTTGAGGGCCGGCAGGGGGACTCCTACGAGCAGTACTTC.

On this clone: Germline is not matched at one junction end, which may reflect a read error. The rearrangement uses TRBV11-2 and TRBJ1-3; D ambiguous. This CDR3 spans 15 amino acids. The germline V gene has CDR1 SGHAT and CDR2 FQNNGV. The CDR3 DNA is TGTGCCAGCAGCTTTGCGGGGAGGGATGGAGACACCATATATTTT. The encoded protein is CASSFAGRDGDTIYF.

The chain combines TRBV27 with TRBJ2-3; possible D gene TRBD2, 5 bases. V lost 6 bases, J lost 0 bases, and 13 bases lay in between. This CDR3 has 15 residues. Germline assignment: CDR1 MNHEY and CDR2 SMNVEV (reference sequence). The CDR3 DNA reads as TGTGCCAGCAGCCTGGGAGTAGCAAGCACAGATACGCAGTATTTT. Translating gives CASSLGVASTDTQYF.

The rearrangement uses TRBV28 and TRBJ2-3; 7 bases are shared with TRBD1. CDR1 MDHEN and CDR2 SYDVKM come from the germline V gene. The ends lost 3 bases at V and 6 bases at J; junction bases unmatched: 12. The CDR3 is 16 amino acids. CDR3 loop: CASSFPHRGSTDTQYF. DNA for the CDR3: TGTGCCAGCAGTTTCCCGCACAGGGGTTCAACGGATACGCAGTATTTT.

This sequence joins TRBV4-2 and TRBJ2-1, with 9 bases fitting TRBD2. The J segment lost 4 bases and the V segment lost 0 bases, leaving 7 bases of the junction unmatched. This CDR3 comprises 17 residues. CDR1 is LGHNA, CDR2 YNFKEQ, per germline. The CDR3, as DNA: TGTGCCAGCAGCCAAGAGCTGACTAGCGGAAAATACAATGAGCAGTTCTTC. Its translation is CASSQELTSGKYNEQFF.

This clone turned up a few times. The chain combines TRBV10-3 with TRBJ2-1, with 7 bases that match TRBD2. Germline V gene sequence: CDR1 ENHRY, CDR2 SYGVKD. With V trimmed by 6 bases and J by 2 bases, 13 bases remained unmatched. This CDR3 region has 17 residues. The CDR3 DNA reads as TGTGCCATCAGCGTAACTGGATCGGGAGGAACCTACAATGAGCAGTTCTTC. It encodes CAISVTGSGGTYNEQFF.

The rearrangement uses TRBV7-9 and TRBJ2-3; no reliable D call. Trimming took 2 bases from V and 1 from J, leaving 10 bases between them. CDR1 is SEHNR, CDR2 FQNEAQ, per germline (reference sequence). CDR3 length: 15 amino acids. CDR3 sequence reads: CASSLRDFGTDTQYF. The CDR3 bases are TGTGCCAGCAGCTTAAGAGACTTTGGCACAGATACGCAGTATTTT.

This clone was seen only a few times. V and J are TRBV7-2 and TRBJ1-1; 9 bases align to TRBD1. With 6 bases clipped from V and 8 bases from J, the junction kept 13 bases outside the gene matches. The length of the CDR3 is 15 residues. Germline CDR1 is SGHTA and CDR2 is FQGNSA. The CDR3, as DNA: TGTGCCAGCAGGGGATACAGGGGGCTAGTACCAGAAGCTTTCTTT. This codes for CASRGYRGLVPEAFF.

The chain has TRBV29-1 and TRBJ1-2, with D maybe TRBD1 (5 bases). CDR3 size: 16 residues. V dropped 1 base and J dropped 3 bases, with 18 bases sitting between them. From germline, CDR1 is SQVTM and CDR2 ANQGSEA. CDR3 sequence (DNA): TGCAGCGTTGAAGTGTTGAGACCAAGGGGAGACTATGGCTACACCTTC. Protein: CSVEVLRPRGDYGYTF.

The rearrangement joins TRBV28 to TRBJ2-5; TRBD2 matches 7 bases. This CDR3 region has 16 residues. Germline-derived CDR1 and CDR2 are MDHEN and SYDVKM. V shed 4 bases, J shed 5 bases, and the junction held 13 bases outside the gene matches. The CDR3: CASSSQLADPSETQYF. In nucleotides, the CDR3 is TGTGCCAGCAGTTCACAGCTAGCGGACCCGTCGGAGACCCAGTACTTC.

The chain couples TRBV11-2 to TRBJ1-2; a weak D match, TRBD1 (6 bases). Germline V lookup: CDR1 SGHAT, CDR2 FQNNGV. The CDR3 length is 18 residues. Trimming pared 2 bases from V and 2 bases from J, leaving 21 bases between. The CDR3 sequence is CASSLFGRAGEPNYGYTF. The CDR3 DNA reads TGTGCCAGCAGCTTATTCGGGCGGGCAGGGGAACCAAACTATGGCTACACCTTC.

The rearrangement uses TRBV28 and TRBJ1-5, with 8 bases lining up with TRBD1. There are 17 residues in the CDR3. Germline CDR1 is MDHEN and CDR2 is SYDVKM. Trimming took 2 bases from V and 3 from J; bases not matched to a gene: 9. CDR3 bases: TGTGCCAGCAGTTTACCCTTCCGGGGACAGGCCAATCAGCCCCAGCATTTT. Protein sequence: CASSLPFRGQANQPQHF.

V is TRBV9 and J is TRBJ2-7; no reliable D call. Germline assignment: CDR1 SGDLS and CDR2 YYNGEE. The V end was cut by 3 bases, the J end by 0 bases, with 13 bases between. This CDR3 comprises 15 residues. CDR3 nucleotide sequence: TGTGCCAGCAGCGAGACGGATTATAGCTCCTACGAGCAGTACTTC. This sequence encodes CASSETDYSSYEQYF.

The J gene is TRBJ2-1, the V gene TRBV4-1, with D uncertain. CDR1 and CDR2 (germline): MGHRA, YSYEKL. The CDR3 sequence is 14 residues long. The germline V and J ends were trimmed by 0 bases and 3 bases, with 6 bases remaining between them. Here the CDR3 reads CASSQERFYNEQFF. The CDR3 DNA follows: TGCGCCAGCAGCCAAGAAAGATTCTACAATGAGCAGTTCTTC.

On this clone itself: The same CDR3 can be traced to other DNA sequences in this sample. The gene calls are TRBV7-8 and TRBJ1-5; TRBD1 matches at 12 bases. The germline V gene has CDR1 SGHVS and CDR2 FQNEAQ. This CDR3 contains 17 residues. Unmatched junction bases numbered 11, after V lost 5 bases and J lost 6 bases. The DNA of the CDR3 is TGTGCCAGCAGCCCATATCCCGGGACAGGGGGCATTCAGCCCCAGCATTTT. Protein product: CASSPYPGTGGIQPQHF.

The V call is TRBV2, the J call TRBJ2-1; TRBD2 matches 11 bases. The CDR3 covers 15 residues. V was pared by 6 bases and J by 2 bases, with 3 bases of the junction left unmatched. Germline V gene data show CDR1 as SNHLY and CDR2 as FYNNEI. This CDR3 reads CASRGTSGTYNEQFF. Written as DNA, the CDR3 is TGTGCCAGCAGGGGGACTAGCGGAACCTACAATGAGCAGTTCTTC.

In DNA form, the CDR3 reads TGTGCCAGCAGTTTACTGGGAGACACTGAAGCTTTCTTT. Protein: CASSLLGDTEAFF. The genes are TRBV27 and TRBJ1-1, with D uncertain. CDR3 size: 13 residues. Germline CDR1 reads MNHEY; CDR2 reads SMNVEV (reference sequence). V shed 2 bases and J shed 3 bases, with 7 bases lying between them.

With respect to this clone: Other DNA sequences of this sample code for an identical CDR3. The chain has TRBV4-1 and TRBJ2-1, with TRBD1 as a possible D gene (6 bases). V was trimmed by 0 bases and J by 4 bases, leaving 7 bases between them. Germline CDR1 is MGHRA and CDR2 is YSYEKL. The CDR3 has 14 amino acids. CDR3 in DNA: TGCGCCAGCAGCCAAGATAGGGGGTACAATGAGCAGTTCTTC. Protein: CASSQDRGYNEQFF.